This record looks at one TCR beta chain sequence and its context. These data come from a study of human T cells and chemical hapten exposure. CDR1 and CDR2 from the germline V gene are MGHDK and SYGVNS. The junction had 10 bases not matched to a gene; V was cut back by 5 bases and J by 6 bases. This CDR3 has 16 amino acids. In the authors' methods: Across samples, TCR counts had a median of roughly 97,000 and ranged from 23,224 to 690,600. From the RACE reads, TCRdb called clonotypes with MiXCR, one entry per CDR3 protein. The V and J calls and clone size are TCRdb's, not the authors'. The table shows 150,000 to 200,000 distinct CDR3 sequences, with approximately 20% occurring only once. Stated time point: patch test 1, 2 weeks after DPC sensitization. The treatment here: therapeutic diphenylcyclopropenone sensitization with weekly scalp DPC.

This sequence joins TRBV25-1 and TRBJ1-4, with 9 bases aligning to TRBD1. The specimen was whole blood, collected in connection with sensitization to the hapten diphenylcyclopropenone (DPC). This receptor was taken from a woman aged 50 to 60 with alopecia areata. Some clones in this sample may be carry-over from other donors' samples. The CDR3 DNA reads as TGTGCCAGCAGTAACGGACAGGGGAGCATTGATGAAAAACTGTTTTTT. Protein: CASSNGQGSIDEKLFF. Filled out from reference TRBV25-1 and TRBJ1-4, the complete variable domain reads EADIYQTPRYLVIGTGKKITLECSQTMGHDKMYWYQQDPGMELHLIHYSYGVNSTEKGDLSSESTVSRIRTEHFPLTLESARPSHTSQYLCASSNGQGSIDEKLFFGSGTQLSVL.